This T cell receptor beta chain comes out of a study of human T cells and chemical hapten exposure. Study findings and constraints: DPC sensitization did not alter TCRs above 1 in 1000 frequency.

Time point of the sample: patch test 2, 6 weeks after DPC sensitization. This sample's treatment: therapeutic diphenylcyclopropenone sensitization with weekly scalp DPC. Regarding this clonotype: Its antigen is as yet unknown. This may come from a read error, since a much larger clone is one base off.

The length of the CDR3 is 13 residues. Germline V lookup: CDR1 DFQATT, CDR2 SNEGSKA (reference sequence). Unique molecular identifiers were linked by the library to individual cDNA molecules. Each CDR3 protein is one row after TCRdb ran MiXCR on the RACE reads. The table records tens of thousands of distinct CDR3 sequences, 8.9% of them present only once. The chain couples TRBV20-1 to TRBJ1-2, with no clear D. The sample here was whole blood, taken in connection with sensitization to the hapten diphenylcyclopropenone (DPC). This clonotype was obtained from a woman in her 40s with alopecia areata. Some clones in this sample may be carry-over from other donors' samples. The CDR3 DNA follows: TGCAGTGCTAGAGATGAGGGAGGCTATGGCCACACCTTC. Protein product: CSARDEGGYGHTF.